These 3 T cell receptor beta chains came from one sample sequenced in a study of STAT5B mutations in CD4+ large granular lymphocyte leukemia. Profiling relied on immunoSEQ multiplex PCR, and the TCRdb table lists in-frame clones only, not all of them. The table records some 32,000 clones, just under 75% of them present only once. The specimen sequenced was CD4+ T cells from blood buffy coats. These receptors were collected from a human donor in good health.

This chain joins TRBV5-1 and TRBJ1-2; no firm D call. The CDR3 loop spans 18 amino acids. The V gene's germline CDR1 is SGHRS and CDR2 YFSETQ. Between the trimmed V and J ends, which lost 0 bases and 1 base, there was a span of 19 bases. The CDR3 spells CASSLGMTSSRLNYGYTF. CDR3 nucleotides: TGCGCCAGCAGCTTGGGGATGACCTCCTCCCGCCTTAACTATGGCTACACCTTC.

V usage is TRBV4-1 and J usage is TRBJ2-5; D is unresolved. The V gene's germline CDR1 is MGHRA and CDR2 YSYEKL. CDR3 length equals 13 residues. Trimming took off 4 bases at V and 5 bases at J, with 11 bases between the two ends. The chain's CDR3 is CASSRVSSETQYF. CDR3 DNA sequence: TGCGCCAGCAGCCGAGTTAGTTCGGAGACCCAGTACTTC.

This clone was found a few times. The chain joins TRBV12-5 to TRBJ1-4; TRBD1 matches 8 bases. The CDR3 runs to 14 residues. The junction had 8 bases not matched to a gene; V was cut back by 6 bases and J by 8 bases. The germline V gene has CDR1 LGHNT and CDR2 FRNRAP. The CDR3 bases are TGTGCTAGTGGCGTCGGGACAGGTCGCGAAAAACTGTTTTTT. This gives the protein CASGVGTGREKLFF.